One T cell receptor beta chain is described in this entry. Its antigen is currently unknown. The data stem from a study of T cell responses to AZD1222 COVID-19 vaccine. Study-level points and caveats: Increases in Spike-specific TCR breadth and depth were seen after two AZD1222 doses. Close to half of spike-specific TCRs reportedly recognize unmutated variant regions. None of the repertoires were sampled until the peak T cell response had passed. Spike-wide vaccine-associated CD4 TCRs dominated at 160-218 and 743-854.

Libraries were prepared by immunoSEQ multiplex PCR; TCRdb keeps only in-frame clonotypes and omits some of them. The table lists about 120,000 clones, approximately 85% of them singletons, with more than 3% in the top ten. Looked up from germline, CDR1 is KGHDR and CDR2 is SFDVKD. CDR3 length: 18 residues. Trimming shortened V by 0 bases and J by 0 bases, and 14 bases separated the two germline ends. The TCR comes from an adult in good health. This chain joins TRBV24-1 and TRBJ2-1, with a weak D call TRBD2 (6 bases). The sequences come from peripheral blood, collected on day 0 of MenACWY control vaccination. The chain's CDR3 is CATSDLRTSQSSYNEQFF. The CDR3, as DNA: TGTGCCACCAGTGATTTGCGAACTAGCCAGAGCTCCTACAATGAGCAGTTCTTC.